Listed here is a single T cell receptor (beta chain). Its matching antigen is unknown. Noted treatment: over 15 received Ad26.COV2.S at low or high dose, single or two shots; 5 received placebo; per-sample allocation not given. It was on day 63 after the first vaccine or placebo injection that samples were taken. What was given as vaccine was an Ad26 vector encoding Wuhan-strain SARS-CoV-2 spike. This specimen comes from a study of Ad26.COV2.S vaccination and SARS-CoV-2 variants. Overall study: Each vaccinee took Ad26.COV2.S intramuscularly, once or twice 56 days apart.

Points from the study as a whole: Placebo and vaccine recipients had non-spike TCR breadth that was similar. Total T cell responses were possibly underestimated by TCR breadth and depth analyses.

The V gene lost 1 base and the J gene lost 0 bases, with 11 bases spanning the gap. Germline V gene sequence: CDR1 SGHAT, CDR2 FQNNGV. There are 16 residues in the CDR3. Here immunoSEQ multiplex PCR was the method, and the copy in TCRdb shows in-frame clones only, minus some. The table has about 350,000 clones, 70% to 90% seen once; the top ten hold roughly 3.3%. The receptor comes from a person aged 18-65 years who received the Ad26.COV2.S COVID-19 vaccine or a placebo. Source: peripheral blood, taken in a trial of Ad26.COV2.S vaccine versus placebo. V is TRBV11-2 and J is TRBJ2-3; possibly TRBD1 or TRBD2 for D (6 bases each). CDR3 amino acids: CASSLVRGASTDTQYF. The CDR3 DNA follows: TGTGCCAGCAGCTTAGTGAGGGGGGCTAGCACAGATACGCAGTATTTT.